These 15 T cell receptor beta chains came from one sample sequenced in a study of cytomegalovirus exposure and HLA in healthy donors. PCR employed 60 Vbeta and 13 Jbeta primers. The assay was immunoSEQ multiplex PCR, and TCRdb's table has in-frame clones only and misses some. The data show about 110,000 clones, roughly 84% seen once. Sequenced: PBMCs. The receptors shown here come from a man aged 30 to 45 in good health and CMV-seropositive.

This clone was recorded a few times. The CDR3 spells CASFAGGAKNIQYF. DNA for the CDR3: TGTGCCAGCTTTGCCGGGGGAGCCAAAAACATTCAGTACTTC. The chain uses TRBV6-5 and TRBJ2-4; maybe TRBD2 (6 bases). The V end was cut by 8 bases, the J end by 0 bases, with 11 bases between. This CDR3 is 14 amino acids long. CDR1 and CDR2 (germline): MNHEY, SVGAGI.

V and J are TRBV5-6 and TRBJ1-2; 10 positions agree with TRBD1. The trim removed 4 bases at V and 14 bases at J, leaving 11 bases unmatched. The CDR3 sequence is 13 residues long. Germline CDR1 SGHDT, CDR2 YYEEEE. This chain's CDR3 is CASSTHRQGAHTF. In DNA form, the CDR3 reads TGTGCCAGCAGCACACACCGACAGGGGGCGCATACCTTC.

This clone was seen once. This CDR3 is CASTLGGYQPQHF. The CDR3 coding sequence is TGTGCCAGCACCCTGGGGGGTTATCAGCCCCAGCATTTT. The chain joins TRBV6-5 to TRBJ1-5, with a possible D match to TRBD1 (5 bases). CDR1 and CDR2 from the germline V gene are MNHEY and SVGAGI. Trimming cost V 7 bases and J 5 bases, with 12 bases left between them. This CDR3 has 13 residues.

This chain links TRBV2 with TRBJ2-2; 8 nucleotides agree with TRBD1. The ends lost 8 bases at V and 3 bases at J; junction bases unmatched: 2. The CDR3 totals 13 residues. The germline V gene has CDR1 SNHLY and CDR2 FYNNEI. The CDR3 DNA reads TGTGCCAGCCGACAGGGGCACACCGGGGAGCTGTTTTTT. As protein: CASRQGHTGELFF. The variable domain in full, with the rest retrieved from reference TRBV2 and TRBJ2-2, is EPEVTQTPSHQVTQMGQEVILRCVPISNHLYFYWYRQILGQKVEFLVSFYNNEISEKSEIFDDQFSVERPDGSNFTLKIRSTKLEDSAMYFCASRQGHTGELFFGEGSRLTVL.

The V and J genes are TRBV2 and TRBJ1-1; 7 bases are a match to TRBD1. Germline V lookup: CDR1 SNHLY, CDR2 FYNNEI. CDR3 length equals 13 residues. Trimming cost V 8 bases and J 3 bases; bases outside gene matches: 6. The chain's CDR3 is CASSIDRDTEAFF. The CDR3 DNA sequence: TGTGCCAGCTCTATCGACAGGGACACTGAAGCTTTCTTT.

The chain couples TRBV29-1 to TRBJ1-5, with D possibly being TRBD1 (5 bases). Deletions cut 8 bases from V and 9 bases from J, with 14 bases between. The CDR3 length is 11 residues. Per germline, CDR1 SQVTM and CDR2 ANQGSEA. CDR3 protein: CSPPLGGPQHF. The CDR3 DNA sequence: TGCAGCCCCCCTCTCGGGGGGCCCCAGCATTTT.

The V gene is TRBV6-6, the J gene TRBJ1-2; D might be TRBD1 (6 bases). The CDR3 has 15 amino acids. Trimming took off 2 bases at V and 1 base at J, with 11 bases between the two ends. Germline loops: CDR1 MNHNY, CDR2 SVGAGI (reference sequence). CDR3 protein: CASSYEGGRNYGYTF. CDR3 coding DNA: TGTGCCAGCAGTTACGAGGGGGGGCGTAACTATGGCTACACCTTC.

A remark on this clone: A read error may account for a junction end that differs from germline. The chain joins TRBV27 to TRBJ2-1; D uncertain. From germline, CDR1 is MNHEY and CDR2 SMNVEV (reference sequence). This CDR3 region has 13 residues. CDR3 DNA: TGTGCCAGCAGTTTATTCAGAGCCAATGAGCGGTTCTTC. It codes for CASSLFRANERFF.

This clone has ten or more counts. V is TRBV28 and J is TRBJ1-2; D is unresolved. V lost 5 bases and J 4 bases, leaving 14 bases between the germline ends. The CDR3 consists of 14 residues. CDR1 and CDR2 (germline): MDHEN, SYDVKM. CDR3 DNA: TGTGCCAGCAGTCTGAACATGCTTACCTATGGCTACACCTTC. Translated: CASSLNMLTYGYTF.

This clone was observed once. A much larger clone differs by one base, so this may be a read error. V gene TRBV4-2 combines with J gene TRBJ1-4, with a tentative D call TRBD1 (6 bases). This CDR3 spans 14 amino acids. Trimming took 5 bases from V and 0 from J, leaving 7 bases between them. Looked up from germline, CDR1 is LGHNA and CDR2 is YNFKEQ. CDR3 loop: CASSAGATNEKLFF. In DNA form, the CDR3 reads TGTGCCAGCAGCGCAGGGGCAACTAATGAAAAACTGTTTTTT.

The chain links TRBV9 to TRBJ1-6, with 9 bases matching TRBD1. The CDR3 runs to 15 residues. Trimming took 4 bases from V and 8 from J; bases not matched to a gene: 7. Germline-derived CDR1 and CDR2 are SGDLS and YYNGEE. In nucleotides, the CDR3 is TGTGCCAGCAGCACACGGACAGGGGTAGATTCACCCCTCCACTTT. Residues: CASSTRTGVDSPLHF.

The chain uses TRBV10-3 and TRBJ2-2; 7 nucleotides line up with TRBD1. From germline, CDR1 is ENHRY and CDR2 SYGVKD. The CDR3 is 12 amino acids. Trimming took 9 bases from V and 5 from J; bases not matched to a gene: 3. The CDR3 here is CAMTTGTGELFF. The CDR3, as DNA: TGTGCCATGACGACAGGGACCGGGGAGCTGTTTTTT.

V and J are TRBV15 and TRBJ2-5, with a tentative D call TRBD1 (6 bases). The end of the DNA fits TRBJ2-7 better, so the J call may be wrong. This CDR3 region has 16 residues. The germline gives CDR1 LNHNV, CDR2 YYDKDF (reference sequence). The CDR3 nucleotides are TGTGCCACCAGCAGAGATCGAGGGGGAACCTCCTACGAGCAGTACTTC. Translated, it gives CATSRDRGGTSYEQYF.

The V gene is TRBV2, the J gene TRBJ1-1; 8 bases fit TRBD1. The CDR3 contains 20 residues. Looked up from germline, CDR1 is SNHLY and CDR2 is FYNNEI. Trimming took 5 bases from V and 0 from J; bases not matched to a gene: 20. As DNA, the CDR3 is TGTGCCAGCAGTCTTAGGTTCCCGAATTCAAGGGACAGGCTGAACACTGAAGCTTTCTTT. Its translation is CASSLRFPNSRDRLNTEAFF.

Worth noting for this clone: An end of the junction does not agree with germline; a read error may underlie this. This chain uses TRBV19 with TRBJ2-7; a possible D gene is TRBD2 (6 bases). The CDR3 extends over 13 amino acids. Germline lookup yields CDR1 LNHDA and CDR2 SQIVND (reference sequence). CDR3 region: CASAPGLDYAQYF. The CDR3 DNA is TGTGCCAGCGCTCCGGGACTTGACTACGCGCAGTACTTC.